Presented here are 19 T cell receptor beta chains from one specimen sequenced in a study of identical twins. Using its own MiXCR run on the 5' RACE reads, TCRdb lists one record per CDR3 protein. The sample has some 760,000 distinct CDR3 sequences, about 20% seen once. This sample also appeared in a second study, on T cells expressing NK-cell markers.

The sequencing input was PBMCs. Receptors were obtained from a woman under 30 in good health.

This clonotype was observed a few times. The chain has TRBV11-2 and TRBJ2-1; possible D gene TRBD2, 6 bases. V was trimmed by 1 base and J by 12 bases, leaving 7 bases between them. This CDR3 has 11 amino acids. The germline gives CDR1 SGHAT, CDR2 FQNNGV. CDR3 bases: TGTGCCAGCAGCTTAGGGAGGGGGCAGTTCTTC. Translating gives CASSLGRGQFF.

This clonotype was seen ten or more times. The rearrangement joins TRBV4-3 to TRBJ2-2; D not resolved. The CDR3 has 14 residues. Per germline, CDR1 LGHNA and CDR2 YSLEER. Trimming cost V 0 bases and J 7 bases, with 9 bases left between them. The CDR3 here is CASSQDPGFGELFF. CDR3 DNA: TGCGCCAGCAGCCAAGATCCGGGTTTCGGGGAGCTGTTTTTT.

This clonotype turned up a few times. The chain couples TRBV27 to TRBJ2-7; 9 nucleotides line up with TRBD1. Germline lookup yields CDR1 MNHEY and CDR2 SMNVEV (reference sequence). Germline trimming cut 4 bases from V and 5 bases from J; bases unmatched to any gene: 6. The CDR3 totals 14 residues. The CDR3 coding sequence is TGTGCCAGCAGTTCCCCGGGACAGGGACACGAGCAGTACTTC. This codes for CASSSPGQGHEQYF.

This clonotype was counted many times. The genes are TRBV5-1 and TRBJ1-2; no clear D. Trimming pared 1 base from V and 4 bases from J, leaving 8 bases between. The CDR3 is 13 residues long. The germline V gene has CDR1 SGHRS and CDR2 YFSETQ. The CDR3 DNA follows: TGCGCCAGCAGCTTGCAGACGGCCTATGGCTACACCTTC. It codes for CASSLQTAYGYTF.

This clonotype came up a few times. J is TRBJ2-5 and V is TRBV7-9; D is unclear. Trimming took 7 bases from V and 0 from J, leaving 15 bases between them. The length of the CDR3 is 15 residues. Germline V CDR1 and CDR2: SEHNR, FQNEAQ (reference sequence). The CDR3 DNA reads TGTGCCAGCACCTCTATGGCCGGCTACCAAGAGACCCAGTACTTC. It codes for CASTSMAGYQETQYF.

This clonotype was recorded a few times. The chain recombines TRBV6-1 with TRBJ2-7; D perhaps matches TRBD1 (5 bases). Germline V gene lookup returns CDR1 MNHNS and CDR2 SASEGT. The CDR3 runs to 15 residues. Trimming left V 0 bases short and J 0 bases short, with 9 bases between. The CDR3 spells CASSEAQGFSYEQYF. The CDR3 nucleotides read TGTGCCAGCAGTGAAGCGCAGGGCTTCTCCTACGAGCAGTACTTC.

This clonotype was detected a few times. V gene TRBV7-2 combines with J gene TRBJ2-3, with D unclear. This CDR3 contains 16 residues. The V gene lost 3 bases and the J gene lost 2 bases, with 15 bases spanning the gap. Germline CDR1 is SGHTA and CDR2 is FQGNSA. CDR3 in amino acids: CASSFVSSPTTDTQYF. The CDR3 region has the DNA TGTGCCAGCAGCTTTGTATCCTCCCCTACCACAGATACGCAGTATTTT.

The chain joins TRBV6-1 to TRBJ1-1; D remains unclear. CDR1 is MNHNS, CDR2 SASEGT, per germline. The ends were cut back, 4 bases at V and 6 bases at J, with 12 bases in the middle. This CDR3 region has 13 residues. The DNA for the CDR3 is TGTGCCAGCAGTGGACGCCCTGTCCCTGAAGCTTTCTTT. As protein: CASSGRPVPEAFF.

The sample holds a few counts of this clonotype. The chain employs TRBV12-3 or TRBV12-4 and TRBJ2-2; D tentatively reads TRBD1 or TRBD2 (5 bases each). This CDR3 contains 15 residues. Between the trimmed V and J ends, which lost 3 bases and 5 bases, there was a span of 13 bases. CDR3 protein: CASSFGAGRTGELFF. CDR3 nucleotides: TGTGCCAGCAGTTTCGGGGCAGGGCGTACCGGGGAGCTGTTTTTT.

The CDR3 DNA reads TGTGCCAGCAGCTTAGCAAGACTGAACACTGAAGCTTTCTTT. It specifies CASSLARLNTEAFF. The chain carries TRBV7-9 and TRBJ1-1; D unresolved. The V end lost 0 bases, the J end lost 0 bases, and 5 bases lay between the germline ends. The CDR3 extends over 14 amino acids. Looked up from germline, CDR1 is SEHNR and CDR2 is FQNEAQ (reference sequence).

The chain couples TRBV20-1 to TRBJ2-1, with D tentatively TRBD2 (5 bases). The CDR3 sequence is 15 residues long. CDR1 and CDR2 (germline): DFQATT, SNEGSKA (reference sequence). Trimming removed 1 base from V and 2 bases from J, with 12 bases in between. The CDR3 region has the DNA TGCAGTGCTAGAGTCCCGGGAAAAGCCTACAATGAGCAGTTCTTC. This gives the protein CSARVPGKAYNEQFF.

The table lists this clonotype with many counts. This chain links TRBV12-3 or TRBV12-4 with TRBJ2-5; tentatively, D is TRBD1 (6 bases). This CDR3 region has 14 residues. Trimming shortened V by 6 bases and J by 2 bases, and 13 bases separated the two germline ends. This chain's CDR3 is CASRPAGVQETQYF. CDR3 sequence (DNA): TGTGCCAGCAGGCCCGCAGGGGTACAAGAGACCCAGTACTTC.

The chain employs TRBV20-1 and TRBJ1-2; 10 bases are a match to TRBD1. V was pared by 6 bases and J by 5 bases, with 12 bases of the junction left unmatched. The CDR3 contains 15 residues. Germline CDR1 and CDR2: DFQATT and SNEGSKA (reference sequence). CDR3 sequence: CSAPTPTGGGYGYTF. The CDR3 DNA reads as TGCAGTGCCCCAACTCCGACAGGGGGCGGTTATGGCTACACCTTC.

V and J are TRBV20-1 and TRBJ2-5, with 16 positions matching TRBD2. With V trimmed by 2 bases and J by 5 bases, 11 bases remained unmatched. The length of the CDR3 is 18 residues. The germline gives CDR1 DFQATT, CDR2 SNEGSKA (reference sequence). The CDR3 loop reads CSARTGTSGRAPLETQYF. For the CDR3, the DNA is TGCAGTGCTAGAACCGGGACTAGCGGGAGGGCCCCCCTGGAGACCCAGTACTTC.

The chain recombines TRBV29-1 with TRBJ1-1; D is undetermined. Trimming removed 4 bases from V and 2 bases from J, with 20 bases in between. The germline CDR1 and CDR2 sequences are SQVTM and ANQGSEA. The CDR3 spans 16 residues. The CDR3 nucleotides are TGCAGCGTTGGTAACACGGCTGAATCAGCAAACACTGAAGCTTTCTTT. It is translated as CSVGNTAESANTEAFF.

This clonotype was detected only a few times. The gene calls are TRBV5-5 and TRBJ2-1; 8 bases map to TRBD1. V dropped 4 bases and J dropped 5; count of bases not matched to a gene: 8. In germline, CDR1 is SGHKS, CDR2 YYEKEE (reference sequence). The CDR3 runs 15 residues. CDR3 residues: CASSRHYRGDNEQFF. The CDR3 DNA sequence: TGTGCCAGCAGCCGTCACTACAGGGGGGACAATGAGCAGTTCTTC.

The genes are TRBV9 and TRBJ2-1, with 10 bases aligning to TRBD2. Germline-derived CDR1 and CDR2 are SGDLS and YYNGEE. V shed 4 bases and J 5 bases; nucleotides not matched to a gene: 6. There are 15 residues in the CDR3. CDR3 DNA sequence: TGTGCCAGCAGCACGAGGACTAGCGGTAACAATGAGCAGTTCTTC. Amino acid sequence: CASSTRTSGNNEQFF.

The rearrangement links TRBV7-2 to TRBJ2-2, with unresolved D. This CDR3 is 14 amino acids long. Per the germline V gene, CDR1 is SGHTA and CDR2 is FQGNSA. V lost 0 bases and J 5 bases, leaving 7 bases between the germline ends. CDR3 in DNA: TGTGCCAGCAGCTTAGCTGGGTGGACCGGGGAGCTGTTTTTT. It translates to CASSLAGWTGELFF.

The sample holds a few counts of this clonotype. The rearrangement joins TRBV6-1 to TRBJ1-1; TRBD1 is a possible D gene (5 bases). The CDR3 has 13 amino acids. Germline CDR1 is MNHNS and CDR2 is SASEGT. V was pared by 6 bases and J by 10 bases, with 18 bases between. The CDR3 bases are TGTGCCAGCAGGAGCGAGGGGCGGTGGGTAGCTTTCTTT. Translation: CASRSEGRWVAFF.